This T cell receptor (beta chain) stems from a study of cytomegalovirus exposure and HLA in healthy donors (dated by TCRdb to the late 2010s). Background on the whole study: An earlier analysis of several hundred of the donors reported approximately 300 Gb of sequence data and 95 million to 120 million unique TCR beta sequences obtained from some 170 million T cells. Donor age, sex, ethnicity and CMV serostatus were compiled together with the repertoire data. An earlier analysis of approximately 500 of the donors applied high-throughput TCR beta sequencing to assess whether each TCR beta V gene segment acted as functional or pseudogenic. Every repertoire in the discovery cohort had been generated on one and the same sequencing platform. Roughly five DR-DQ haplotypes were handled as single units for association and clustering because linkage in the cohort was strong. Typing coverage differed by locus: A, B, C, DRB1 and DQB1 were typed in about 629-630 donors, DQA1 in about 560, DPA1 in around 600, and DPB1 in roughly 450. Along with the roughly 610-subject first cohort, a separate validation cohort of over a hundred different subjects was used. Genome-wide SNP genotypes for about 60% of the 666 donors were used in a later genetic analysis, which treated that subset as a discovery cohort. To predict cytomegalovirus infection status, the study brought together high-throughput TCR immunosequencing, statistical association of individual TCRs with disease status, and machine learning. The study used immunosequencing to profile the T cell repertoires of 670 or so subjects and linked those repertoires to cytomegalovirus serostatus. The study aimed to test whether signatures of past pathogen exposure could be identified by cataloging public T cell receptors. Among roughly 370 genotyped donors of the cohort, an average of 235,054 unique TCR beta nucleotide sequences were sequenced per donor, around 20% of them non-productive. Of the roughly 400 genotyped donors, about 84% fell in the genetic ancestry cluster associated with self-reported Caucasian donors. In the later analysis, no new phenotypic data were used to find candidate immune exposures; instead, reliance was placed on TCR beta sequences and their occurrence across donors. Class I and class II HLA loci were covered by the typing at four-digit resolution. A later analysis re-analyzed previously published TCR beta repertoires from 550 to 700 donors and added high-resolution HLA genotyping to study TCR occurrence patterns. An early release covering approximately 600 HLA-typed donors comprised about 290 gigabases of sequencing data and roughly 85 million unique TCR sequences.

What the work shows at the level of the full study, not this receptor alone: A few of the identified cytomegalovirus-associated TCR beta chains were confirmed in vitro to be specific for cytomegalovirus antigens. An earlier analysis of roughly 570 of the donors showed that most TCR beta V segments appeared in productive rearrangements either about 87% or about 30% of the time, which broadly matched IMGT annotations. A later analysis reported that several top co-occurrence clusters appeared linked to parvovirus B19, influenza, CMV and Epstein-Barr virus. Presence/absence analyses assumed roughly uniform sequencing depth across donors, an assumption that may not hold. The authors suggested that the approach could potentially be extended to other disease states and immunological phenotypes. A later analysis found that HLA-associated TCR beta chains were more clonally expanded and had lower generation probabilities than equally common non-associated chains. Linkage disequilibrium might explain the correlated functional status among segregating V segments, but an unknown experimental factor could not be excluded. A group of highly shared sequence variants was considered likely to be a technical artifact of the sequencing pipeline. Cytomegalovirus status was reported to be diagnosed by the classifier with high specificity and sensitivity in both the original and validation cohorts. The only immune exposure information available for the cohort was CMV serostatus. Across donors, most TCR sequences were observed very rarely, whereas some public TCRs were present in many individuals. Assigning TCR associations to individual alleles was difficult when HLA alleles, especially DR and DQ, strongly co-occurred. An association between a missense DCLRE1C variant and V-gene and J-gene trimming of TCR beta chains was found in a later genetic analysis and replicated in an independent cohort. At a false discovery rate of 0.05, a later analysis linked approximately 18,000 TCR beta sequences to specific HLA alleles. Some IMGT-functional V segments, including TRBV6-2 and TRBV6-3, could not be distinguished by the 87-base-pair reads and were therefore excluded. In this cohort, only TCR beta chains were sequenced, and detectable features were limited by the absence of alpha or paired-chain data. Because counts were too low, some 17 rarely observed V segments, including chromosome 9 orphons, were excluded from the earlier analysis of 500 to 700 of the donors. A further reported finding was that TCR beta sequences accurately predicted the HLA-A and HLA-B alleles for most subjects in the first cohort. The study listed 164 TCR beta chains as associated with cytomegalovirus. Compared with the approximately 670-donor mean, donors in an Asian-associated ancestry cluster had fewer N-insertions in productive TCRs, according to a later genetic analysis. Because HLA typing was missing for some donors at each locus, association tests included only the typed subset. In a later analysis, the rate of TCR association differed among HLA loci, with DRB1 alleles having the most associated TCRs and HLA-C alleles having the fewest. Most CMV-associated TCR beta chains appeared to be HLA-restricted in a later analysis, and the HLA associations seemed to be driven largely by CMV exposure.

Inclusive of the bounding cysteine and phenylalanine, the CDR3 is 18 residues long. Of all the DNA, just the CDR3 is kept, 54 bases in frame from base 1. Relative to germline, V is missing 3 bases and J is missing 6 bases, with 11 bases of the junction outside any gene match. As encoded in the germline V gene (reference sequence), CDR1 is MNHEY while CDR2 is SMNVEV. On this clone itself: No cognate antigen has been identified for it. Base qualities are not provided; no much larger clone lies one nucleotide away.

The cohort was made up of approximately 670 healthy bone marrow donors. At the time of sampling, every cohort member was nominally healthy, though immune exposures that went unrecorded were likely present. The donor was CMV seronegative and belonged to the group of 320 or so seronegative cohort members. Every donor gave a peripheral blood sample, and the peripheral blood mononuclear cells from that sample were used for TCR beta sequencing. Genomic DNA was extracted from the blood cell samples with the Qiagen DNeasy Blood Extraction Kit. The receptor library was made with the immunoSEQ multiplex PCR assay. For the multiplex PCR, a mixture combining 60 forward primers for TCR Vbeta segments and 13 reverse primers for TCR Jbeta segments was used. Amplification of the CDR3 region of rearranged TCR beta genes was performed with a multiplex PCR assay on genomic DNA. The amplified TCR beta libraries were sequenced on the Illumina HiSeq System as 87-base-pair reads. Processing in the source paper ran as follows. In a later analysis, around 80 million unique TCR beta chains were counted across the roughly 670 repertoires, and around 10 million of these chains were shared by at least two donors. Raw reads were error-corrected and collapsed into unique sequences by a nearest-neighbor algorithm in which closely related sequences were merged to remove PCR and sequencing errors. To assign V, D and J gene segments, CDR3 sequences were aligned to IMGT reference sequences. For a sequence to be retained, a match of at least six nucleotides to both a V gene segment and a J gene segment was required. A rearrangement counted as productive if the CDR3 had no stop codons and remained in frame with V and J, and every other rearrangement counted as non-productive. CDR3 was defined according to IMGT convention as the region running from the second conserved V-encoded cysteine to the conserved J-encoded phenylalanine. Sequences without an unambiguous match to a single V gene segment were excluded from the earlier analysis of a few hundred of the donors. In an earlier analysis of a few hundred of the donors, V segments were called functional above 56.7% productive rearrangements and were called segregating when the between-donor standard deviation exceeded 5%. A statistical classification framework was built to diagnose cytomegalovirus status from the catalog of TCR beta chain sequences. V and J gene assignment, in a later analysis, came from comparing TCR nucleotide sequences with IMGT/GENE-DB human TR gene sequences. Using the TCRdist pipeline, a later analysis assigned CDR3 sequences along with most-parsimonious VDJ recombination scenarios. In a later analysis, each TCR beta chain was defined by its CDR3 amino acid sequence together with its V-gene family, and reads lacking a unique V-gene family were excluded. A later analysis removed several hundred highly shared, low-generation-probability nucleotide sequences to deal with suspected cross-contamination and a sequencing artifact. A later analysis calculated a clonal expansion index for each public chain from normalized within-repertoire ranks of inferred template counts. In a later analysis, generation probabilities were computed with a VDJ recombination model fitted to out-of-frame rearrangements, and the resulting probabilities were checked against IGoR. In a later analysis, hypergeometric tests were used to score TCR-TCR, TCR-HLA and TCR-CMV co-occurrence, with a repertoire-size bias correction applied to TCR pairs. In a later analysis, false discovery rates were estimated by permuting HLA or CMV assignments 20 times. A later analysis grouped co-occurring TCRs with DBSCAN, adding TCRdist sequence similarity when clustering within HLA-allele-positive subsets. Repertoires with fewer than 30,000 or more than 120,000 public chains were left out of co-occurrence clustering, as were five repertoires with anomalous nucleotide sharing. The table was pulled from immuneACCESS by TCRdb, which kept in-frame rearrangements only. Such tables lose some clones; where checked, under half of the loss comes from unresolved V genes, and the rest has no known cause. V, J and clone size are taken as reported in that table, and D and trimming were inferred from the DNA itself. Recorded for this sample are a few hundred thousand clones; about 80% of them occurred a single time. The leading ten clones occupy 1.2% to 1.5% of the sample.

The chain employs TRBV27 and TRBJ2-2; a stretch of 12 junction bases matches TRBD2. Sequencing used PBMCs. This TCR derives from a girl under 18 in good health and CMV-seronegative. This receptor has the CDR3 CASSFSASGRAVPGELFF. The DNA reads TGTGCCAGCAGTTTTTCGGCTAGCGGGAGGGCCGTCCCCGGGGAGCTGTTTTTT.